A single sample gave rise to the 12 T cell receptor beta chains below, sequenced in a study of human T cells and chemical hapten exposure. Time point denoted: pre-sensitization, week 0. As to treatment: therapeutic diphenylcyclopropenone sensitization with weekly scalp DPC. TCRdb re-called the RACE reads with MiXCR, one entry per CDR3 protein. The sample yields roughly 120,000 distinct CDR3 sequences, around an eighth seen once. Sequenced here: whole blood, sampled in connection with sensitization to the hapten diphenylcyclopropenone (DPC). The receptors stem from a woman younger than 35 with alopecia areata. Some clones in this sample may be carry-over from other donors' samples.

This sequence joins TRBV6-5 and TRBJ1-4; tentatively, D is TRBD1 (6 bases). This CDR3 is 15 amino acids long. Trimming left V 0 bases short and J 8 bases short, with 13 bases between. Looked up from germline, CDR1 is MNHEY and CDR2 is SVGAGI. The CDR3 region has the DNA TGTGCCAGCAGTTACTCAGGGGGGGTAAAGGAAAAACTGTTTTTT. It codes for CASSYSGGVKEKLFF.

This clonotype was seen a few times. J is TRBJ2-7 and V is TRBV4-1; 8 bases map to TRBD1. The CDR3 contains 15 residues. V gave up 0 bases and J gave up 6 bases; unmatched junction bases: 7. Germline V gene lookup returns CDR1 MGHRA and CDR2 YSYEKL. The DNA for the CDR3 is TGCGCCAGCAGCCAAGATTGGCAGGGGGCTAGCGAGCAGTACTTC. Translation: CASSQDWQGASEQYF.

This clonotype was seen more than once but under ten times. CDR3: CASSLRRERTEAFF. CDR3 bases: TGTGCCAGCAGCTTACGAAGGGAACGCACTGAAGCTTTCTTT. The genes are TRBV7-8 and TRBJ1-1, with D hard to call. V was shortened by 2 bases and J by 4 bases, with 11 bases between the two germline ends. This CDR3 region has 14 residues. Germline values: CDR1 SGHVS, CDR2 FQNEAQ.

This clonotype was observed many times. This sequence joins TRBV29-1 and TRBJ1-1; 7 bases map to TRBD1. The V gene's germline CDR1 is SQVTM and CDR2 ANQGSEA. Losses at the gene ends were 6 bases for V and 3 bases for J; bases not matched to a gene: 7. The CDR3 covers 13 residues. The CDR3, as DNA: TGCAGCGTCCTCGACAGGGTTTACACTGAAGCTTTCTTT. Translation gives CSVLDRVYTEAFF.

The chain links TRBV5-3 to TRBJ1-6, with TRBD1 identical over 7 bases. TRBV5-3 is an ORF for which the function is uncertain. The junction had 5 bases not matched to a gene; V was cut back by 3 bases and J by 2 bases. The CDR3 has 16 amino acids. The CDR3 here is CARSSCQGAYNSPLHF. CDR3 sequence (DNA): TGTGCCAGAAGCTCCTGTCAGGGGGCCTATAATTCACCCCTCCACTTT.

This clonotype was seen a single time. The chain recombines TRBV7-9 with TRBJ2-7; D is ambiguous. V lost 4 bases and J lost 3, with 13 bases in between. The germline V gene encodes CDR1 SEHNR and CDR2 FQNEAQ (reference sequence). CDR3 length: 14 residues. The DNA for the CDR3 is TGTGCCAGCAGCTCGCCTAAGTCGGGCTACGAGCAGTACTTC. Its translation is CASSSPKSGYEQYF.

The chain recombines TRBV5-4 with TRBJ2-1; 16 bases fit TRBD2. The germline CDR1 and CDR2 sequences are SGHNT and YYREEE (reference sequence). Trimming took 4 bases from V and 8 from J; bases not matched to a gene: 6. CDR3 size: 16 residues. This chain's CDR3 is CASSLGLAGGRDEQFF. CDR3 coding DNA: TGTGCCAGCAGCCTGGGACTAGCGGGGGGGCGAGATGAGCAGTTCTTC.

There are many counts of this clonotype. The rearrangement uses TRBV9 and TRBJ2-5; the match to TRBD1 covers 7 bases. Germline values: CDR1 SGDLS, CDR2 YYNGEE. The CDR3 covers 15 residues. J gave up 2 bases and V 4 bases, and 8 bases lay outside the gene matches. The CDR3 sequence is CASSKAGTVQETQYF. The CDR3 region has the DNA TGTGCCAGCAGCAAAGCAGGGACAGTGCAAGAGACCCAGTACTTC. The entire variable domain, with the rest obtained from reference TRBV9 and TRBJ2-5, is as follows: DSGVTQTPKHLITATGQRVTLRCSPRSGDLSVYWYQQSLDQGLQFLIQYYNGEERAKGNILERFSAQQFPDLHSELNLSSLELGDSALYFCASSKAGTVQETQYFGPGTRLLVL.

The chain couples TRBV6-2 or TRBV6-3 to TRBJ1-1; D is undetermined. Germline lookup yields CDR1 MNHEY and CDR2 SVGEGT. The CDR3 length is 14 residues. V was cut by 3 bases and J by 2 bases, with 10 bases left in between. The CDR3 spells CASSYVSQNTEAFF. DNA for the CDR3: TGTGCCAGCAGTTATGTGAGCCAAAACACTGAAGCTTTCTTT.

This clonotype was seen at least ten times. V and J are TRBV1 and TRBJ2-3; TRBD1, the table's D call, was not compared with the DNA. TRBV1 is deemed a pseudogene. This CDR3 comprises 16 residues. DNA for the CDR3: TGCACCAGCAGCCGATCGACAGGGCTTGGTACAGATACGCAGTATTTT. Translating gives CTSSRSTGLGTDTQYF.

Remarks on this clonotype: Being one base from a much bigger clone, this may be a read error. This chain joins TRBV27 and TRBJ2-6; D is ambiguous. CDR3 length: 14 residues. Germline V gives CDR1 MNHEY, CDR2 SMNVEV (reference sequence). Trimming cost V 11 bases and J 2 bases, with 13 bases left between them. The CDR3 here is CAPHQVAGANVLTF. The CDR3 coding sequence is TGTGCCCCCCATCAGGTGGCTGGGGCCAACGTCCTGACTTTC.

This clonotype was observed a handful of times. The chain carries TRBV7-2 and TRBJ1-4; 8 nucleotides agree with TRBD1. Germline V gene sequence: CDR1 SGHTA, CDR2 FQGNSA. This CDR3 region has 15 residues. V trimming: 4 bases; J trimming: 8 bases; junction bases outside the gene matches: 9. The CDR3 spells CASSYGQGDREKLFF. DNA of the CDR3: TGTGCCAGCAGCTACGGACAGGGAGATAGGGAAAAACTGTTTTTT.